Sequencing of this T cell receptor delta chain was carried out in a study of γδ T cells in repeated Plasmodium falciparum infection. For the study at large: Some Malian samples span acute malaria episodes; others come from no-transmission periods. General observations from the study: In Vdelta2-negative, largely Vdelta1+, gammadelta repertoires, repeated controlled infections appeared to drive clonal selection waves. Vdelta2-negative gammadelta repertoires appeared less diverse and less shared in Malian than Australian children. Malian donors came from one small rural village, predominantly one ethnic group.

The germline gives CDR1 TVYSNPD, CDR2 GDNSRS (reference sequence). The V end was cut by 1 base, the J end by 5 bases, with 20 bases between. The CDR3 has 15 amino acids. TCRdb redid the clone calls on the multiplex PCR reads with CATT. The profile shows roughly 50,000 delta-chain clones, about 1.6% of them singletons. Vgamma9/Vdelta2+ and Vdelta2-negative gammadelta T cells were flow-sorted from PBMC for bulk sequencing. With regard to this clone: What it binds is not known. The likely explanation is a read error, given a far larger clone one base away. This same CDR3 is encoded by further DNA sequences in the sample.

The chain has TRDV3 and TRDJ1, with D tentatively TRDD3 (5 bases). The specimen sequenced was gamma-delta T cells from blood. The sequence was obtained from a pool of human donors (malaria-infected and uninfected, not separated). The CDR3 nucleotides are TGTGCCTTTATTGCGGGGGTCTGGAGAAGTGATAAACTCATCTTT. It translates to CAFIAGVWRSDKLIF.